This TCR beta chain was sequenced during a study of T cells after yellow fever vaccination (dated by TCRdb to the late 2010s). General notes on the study: Libraries from fractions with low cell numbers were prepared with the SMART-Seq v4 Ultra Low Input RNA kit. Bulk TCR alpha and beta repertoires were sequenced longitudinally to track T-cell clones before and after primary and booster YFV17D yellow fever vaccination. Two healthy male donors, one aged 18 to 30 and one aged 30 to 40 years, were included in the cohort. Blood was collected at multiple timepoints before and after primary and secondary immunization, and bulk PBMC replicates and cell subsets were isolated.

In light of the paper, this sample's treatment or condition label describes: live attenuated yellow fever vaccine strain. PBMCs were isolated from peripheral blood using a standard Ficoll-Paque protocol. Dynabeads CD4 and CD8 positive selection kits were used to isolate CD4 and CD8 T-cell fractions. RNA was extracted with TriZol from bulk PBMCs, CD4 and CD8 fractions, and dextramer-positive and dextramer-negative fractions. Trimming removed 0 bases from V and 1 base from J, leaving 7 bases between the germline ends. The CDR3 holds 14 amino acids from the cysteine to the phenylalanine. Only CDR3 DNA is held: 42 bases, read in frame from base 1. The germline V gene specifies SGHRS as CDR1 and YFSETQ as CDR2. This clonotype was found many times. What antigen it recognizes has not been identified. No base qualities exist here, and no much larger clone lies one base off it. Sequenced on an Illumina NovaSeq 6000. TCR cDNA was made using 5'RACE template switching, a step that added a universal primer site and unique molecular identifiers. Priming for cDNA synthesis came from both the TCR alpha and TCR beta constant segments. Two PCR steps were used to amplify libraries, with sample barcodes and sequencing adapters being added in the second step. Sequencing of libraries was performed on Illumina HiSeq 2500 (2x100 bp) or NovaSeq (2x150 bp). As for how the authors treated the data: MIGEC handled demultiplexing of reads and collapsing into UMI consensus sequences, while MiXCR performed V(D)J alignment. Vaccine-responding clonotypes were identified with edgeR using replicate PBMC samples, with FDR below 0.01 and a log2 fold change above 5 up to day 15 being required. Each bulk clonotype was labeled CD4 or CD8 based on which sequenced repertoire, CD4 or CD8, contained the clonotype at higher abundance. TCRdb trimmed public reads at Q25 via fastp, called clones via MiXCR and kept in-frame beta chains. Each CDR3 protein appears once, grouped with its most common genes and DNA. Clone size and V and J calls follow TCRdb, not the original study. For this sample there are approximately 300,000 distinct CDR3 sequences; roughly 10% appear just once. The ten largest clones add up to over 3% of the sample.

General findings and caveats noted by the study authors: Only a couple of donors were included in the study, so the extent to which the findings can be generalized is limited. Computational filtering was required because FACS-sorted repertoires could contain abundant contaminating clonotypes from the bulk population. The secondary T-cell response was weaker than the primary response but faster, peaking on day 5 instead of day 15. A small share of clonotypes was detected in both CD4 and CD8 compartments, with the overlap likely arising from convergent recombination. After the booster, most of the clones that had expanded following primary vaccination were detected again (roughly 97% of CD4 and roughly nine tenths of CD8), which suggests that memory was broadly maintained.

This TCR was sampled from a man younger than 35 who received the YFV17D yellow fever vaccine. This sequence uses TRBV5-1 and TRBJ1-1, with TRBD1 tentatively as D gene (6 bases match). This material consisted of CD4+ T cells sorted from PBMCs, taken 45 days after the yellow fever booster vaccination. In nucleotides, the sequence is TGCGCCAGCAGCTTGGACAGGGCGAACACTGAAGCTTTCTTT. This sequence encodes CASSLDRANTEAFF.